A selection of T cell receptor beta chains follows, all from one sample in a study of blood T cell repertoires in COVID-19. Produced via immunoSEQ multiplex PCR; TCRdb's table is partial and in-frame only. The table records 150,000 to 200,000 clones, 80% to 90% of them present only once. The material sequenced was peripheral blood. These receptors came from a man over 45 with active or convalescent COVID-19. Each CDR3 is given without its conserved first and last residue. Each record gives: CDR3 protein, CDR3 length, D gene, V gene, J gene. A D gene is named only where the DNA matches it firmly.

CDR3aa: ASKQGPQYEQY; len: 11; d_gene: .; v_gene: TRBV19; j_gene: TRBJ2-7
CDR3aa: ASSPETGRYT; len: 10; d_gene: .; v_gene: TRBV27; j_gene: TRBJ1-2
CDR3aa: ASSNGQGKAGELF; len: 13; d_gene: TRBD1; v_gene: TRBV11-3; j_gene: TRBJ2-2
CDR3aa: ASSSTLGAGDTQY; len: 13; d_gene: .; v_gene: TRBV28; j_gene: TRBJ2-3
CDR3aa: ASSTTSGLSGETQY; len: 14; d_gene: TRBD2; v_gene: TRBV18; j_gene: TRBJ2-5
CDR3aa: ASSLAGNTGELF; len: 12; d_gene: .; v_gene: TRBV28; j_gene: TRBJ2-2
CDR3aa: ASSGGPSGGAGDTQY; len: 15; d_gene: TRBD2; v_gene: TRBV6-1; j_gene: TRBJ2-3
CDR3aa: ASSLGSTYEQY; len: 11; d_gene: .; v_gene: TRBV5-1; j_gene: TRBJ2-7
CDR3aa: ASSQEHRDYGYT; len: 12; d_gene: .; v_gene: TRBV3-1/TRBV3-2; j_gene: TRBJ1-2
CDR3aa: ASGLGGQHQPQH; len: 12; d_gene: .; v_gene: TRBV12-5; j_gene: TRBJ1-5
CDR3aa: ASSHDETSANTGELF; len: 15; d_gene: TRBD2; v_gene: TRBV4-2; j_gene: TRBJ2-2
CDR3aa: ASSRVEGANYGYT; len: 13; d_gene: .; v_gene: TRBV14; j_gene: TRBJ1-2
CDR3aa: ASRTSGRNPNTGELF; len: 15; d_gene: TRBD2; v_gene: TRBV19; j_gene: TRBJ2-2
CDR3aa: ASSPGQGANVLT; len: 12; d_gene: TRBD1; v_gene: TRBV7-6; j_gene: TRBJ2-6
CDR3aa: ASSRTGRVGETQY; len: 13; d_gene: TRBD1; v_gene: TRBV19; j_gene: TRBJ2-5
CDR3aa: ASSLAVSSYNEQF; len: 13; d_gene: .; v_gene: TRBV5-5; j_gene: TRBJ2-1
CDR3aa: ASRPGTGANYGYT; len: 13; d_gene: TRBD1; v_gene: TRBV28; j_gene: TRBJ1-2
CDR3aa: ASSWTSGAYNEQF; len: 13; d_gene: TRBD2; v_gene: TRBV5-1; j_gene: .
CDR3aa: ASSLGGRLGNSPLH; len: 14; d_gene: .; v_gene: TRBV28; j_gene: TRBJ1-6
CDR3aa: ASTTLTGVTEAF; len: 12; d_gene: TRBD1; v_gene: TRBV6-5; j_gene: TRBJ1-1
CDR3aa: ASSSGQGDNEKLF; len: 13; d_gene: TRBD1; v_gene: TRBV11-3; j_gene: TRBJ1-4
CDR3aa: ASSYRDTQY; len: 9; d_gene: .; v_gene: TRBV6-1; j_gene: TRBJ2-3